The 29 T cell receptor beta chains below all came from one sample that was sequenced in a study of T-cell reconstitution after alpha-beta-depleted transplantation in children (dated by TCRdb to about 2016). Libraries came from PCR. Instrument used: Illumina HiSeq 2500. Molecular barcoding was employed in the preparation of TCR libraries, with unique molecular identifiers being used to normalize TCRbeta repertoire quantification. TCRdb ran its own pipeline on the public reads, namely fastp trimming at Q25 and MiXCR clone calling, and kept in-frame beta chains. Duplicate CDR3 protein sequences are folded into a single record with the most common DNA and genes. The sample yields roughly 200,000 distinct CDR3 sequences; 5.5% to 7% were counted once. The ten largest clones add up to roughly 6% of the sample. According to the study, the label for this sample's treatment or condition signals: allogeneic hematopoietic cell transplantation with graft depleted of TCRalphabeta T cells and CD19 B cells.

The input for sequencing was PBMCs, taken before TCRalphabeta/CD19-depleted stem cell transplant. The receptors derive from a boy between 2 and 10 years old with acute lymphoblastic leukemia, due to receive a stem cell transplant.

The chain links TRBV7-9 to TRBJ1-2; the D is unclear. V gave up 1 base and J gave up 5 bases, with 20 bases separating them. This CDR3 has 17 residues. Germline V gives CDR1 SEHNR, CDR2 FQNEAQ (reference sequence). The CDR3: CASSLEETTGWVYGYTF. The CDR3 DNA reads as TGTGCCAGCAGCTTAGAAGAGACCACGGGGTGGGTGTATGGCTACACCTTC.

This chain uses TRBV6-1 with TRBJ2-3; D perhaps matches TRBD2 (6 bases). Germline V CDR1 and CDR2: MNHNS, SASEGT. V was shortened by 6 bases and J by 2 bases, with 15 bases between the two germline ends. This CDR3 comprises 15 residues. The DNA for the CDR3 is TGTGCCAGCAGCCACCGCGGGGCCTCCACAGATACGCAGTATTTT. It yields the protein CASSHRGASTDTQYF.

This clonotype has ten or more counts. The gene calls are TRBV4-3 and TRBJ2-5; D is unclear. Trimming took off 1 base at V and 5 bases at J, with 14 bases between the two ends. CDR3 size: 15 residues. Germline CDR1 is LGHNA and CDR2 is YSLEER. The CDR3 sequence: CASSQVVGNGETQYF. The CDR3 DNA reads as TGCGCCAGCAGCCAAGTAGTGGGTAATGGGGAGACCCAGTACTTC.

This clonotype was counted at least ten times. This chain links TRBV7-9 with TRBJ2-7, with D perhaps matching TRBD1 (6 bases). The CDR3 contains 13 residues. Germline CDR1 SEHNR, CDR2 FQNEAQ (reference sequence). V dropped 4 bases and J dropped 6 bases, with 13 bases sitting between them. This chain's CDR3 is CASSSIQGFEQYF. The CDR3 DNA is TGTGCCAGCAGCTCAATTCAGGGGTTCGAGCAGTACTTC.

This clonotype was picked up a small number of times. This chain connects TRBV12-3 or TRBV12-4 to TRBJ2-6; no firm D call. The CDR3 is 14 amino acids. V lost 10 bases, J lost 0 bases, and 10 bases lay in between. The CDR3 loop is CATSEISGANVLTF. The DNA of the CDR3 is TGTGCCACTTCCGAAATCTCTGGGGCCAACGTCCTGACTTTC.

V and J are TRBV28 and TRBJ1-2, with D possibly matching TRBD1 (5 bases). The germline V gene encodes CDR1 MDHEN and CDR2 SYDVKM. With 5 bases removed from V and 4 bases from J, the gap between germline ends came to 17 bases. CDR3 length: 15 amino acids. CDR3 sequence reads: CASSISRVGGYGYTF. The CDR3 nucleotides read TGTGCCAGCAGTATATCCAGGGTGGGGGGCTATGGCTACACCTTC.

At least ten counts were recorded for this clonotype. One end of the junction varies from germline; a read error may be responsible. CDR3 DNA: TGTGCCGGGAGCCTAGCGGGAGGGCACGAGCAGTACTTC. It translates to CAGSLAGGHEQYF. The chain employs TRBV30 and TRBJ2-7, with 12 bases matching TRBD2. The CDR3 is 13 amino acids. Germline V CDR1 and CDR2: GTSNPN, SVGIG (reference sequence).

There are many counts of this clonotype. This chain joins TRBV6-5 and TRBJ1-1, with D unclear. Trimming shortened V by 0 bases and J by 3 bases, and 8 bases separated the two germline ends. This CDR3 is 14 amino acids long. Germline V lookup: CDR1 MNHEY, CDR2 SVGAGI. The CDR3 DNA follows: TGTGCCAGCAGTTACTCGTTGAGATACACTGAAGCTTTCTTT. As protein: CASSYSLRYTEAFF.

The gene calls are TRBV7-6 and TRBJ2-7, with a tentative D call TRBD2 (6 bases). CDR3 length: 16 amino acids. Germline V CDR1 and CDR2: SGHVS, FNYEAQ. The germline V and J ends were trimmed by 5 bases and 3 bases, with 20 bases remaining between them. CDR3 sequence reads: CASSPTGGRLNYEQYF. CDR3 bases: TGTGCCAGCAGCCCGACCGGAGGGCGACTAAACTACGAGCAGTACTTC.

At least ten counts were recorded for this clonotype. The rearrangement uses TRBV28 and TRBJ2-1; D remains ambiguous. Germline CDR1 is MDHEN and CDR2 is SYDVKM. V gave up 2 bases and J gave up 13 bases, with 6 bases separating them. This CDR3 has 10 amino acids. CDR3 in DNA: TGTGCCAGCAGTTTAAACGGACAGTTCTTC. This gives the protein CASSLNGQFF. The full variable domain, with the rest looked up from reference TRBV28 and TRBJ2-1, is DVKVTQSSRYLVKRTGEKVFLECVQDMDHENMFWYRQDPGLGLRLIYFSYDVKMKEKGDIPEGYSVSREKKERFSLILESASTNQTSMYLCASSLNGQFFGPGTRLTVL.

This clonotype was detected many times. The rearrangement joins TRBV7-9 to TRBJ2-3; D unresolved. V shed 3 bases and J shed 2 bases, with 12 bases lying between them. Germline CDR1 reads SEHNR; CDR2 reads FQNEAQ (reference sequence). The CDR3 is 15 residues long. The CDR3 reads CASSLVVSTTDTQYF. The CDR3 nucleotides are TGTGCCAGCAGCTTGGTTGTTTCGACCACAGATACGCAGTATTTT.

This clonotype has ten or more counts. J is TRBJ2-3 and V is TRBV6-1, with 8 bases aligning to TRBD2. The ends lost 2 bases at V and 2 bases at J; junction bases unmatched: 3. Looked up from germline, CDR1 is MNHNS and CDR2 is SASEGT. The CDR3 has 15 residues. This CDR3 is CASSESGRVTDTQYF. For the CDR3, the DNA is TGTGCCAGCAGTGAAAGCGGGAGAGTCACAGATACGCAGTATTTT.

V and J are TRBV7-9 and TRBJ2-3; D gene ambiguous. V lost 1 base to trimming and J lost 5 bases, with 10 bases between them. CDR1 and CDR2 (germline): SEHNR, FQNEAQ (reference sequence). This CDR3 contains 14 residues. The CDR3 DNA is TGTGCCAGCAGCTTAGGGAAAGAGAAAGATACGCAGTATTTT. Translation gives CASSLGKEKDTQYF.

This clonotype appeared many times. The chain has TRBV5-6 and TRBJ2-7; D unclear. CDR3 size: 14 residues. CDR1 and CDR2 from the germline V gene are SGHDT and YYEEEE. The ends were cut back, 9 bases at V and 1 base at J, with 17 bases in the middle. The CDR3 coding sequence is TGTGCCACTACCCAGATGGGTCAATCCTACGAGCAGTACTTC. This codes for CATTQMGQSYEQYF.

This clonotype was picked up a small number of times. The J gene is TRBJ2-6, the V gene TRBV24-1; weak D call: TRBD2 (5 bases). With 7 bases removed from V and 0 bases from J, the gap between germline ends came to 12 bases. The CDR3 has 16 residues. The V gene's germline CDR1 is KGHDR and CDR2 SFDVKD. CDR3 nucleotides: TGTGCCACCAGGGGTGAGGGAGCCTCTGGGGCCAACGTCCTGACTTTC. As protein: CATRGEGASGANVLTF.

In its sample, this clonotype was seen many times. The V and J genes are TRBV7-2 and TRBJ1-5; 9 bases align to TRBD1. This CDR3 spans 15 amino acids. With 2 bases clipped from V and 6 bases from J, the junction kept 5 bases outside the gene matches. CDR1 and CDR2 from the germline V gene are SGHTA and FQGNSA. The CDR3 DNA sequence: TGTGCCAGCAGCTTAATGACAGGGGGTCTTCAGCCCCAGCATTTT. This translates into CASSLMTGGLQPQHF.

This clonotype showed up just a few times. This chain joins TRBV27 and TRBJ2-2; D gene uncertain. The V gene's germline CDR1 is MNHEY and CDR2 SMNVEV (reference sequence). V lost 4 bases, J lost 3 bases, and 9 bases lay in between. The CDR3 consists of 14 residues. CDR3 in amino acids: CASSYRLYTGELFF. Here the CDR3 DNA reads TGTGCCAGCAGTTACCGACTCTACACCGGGGAGCTGTTTTTT.

The chain carries TRBV2 and TRBJ1-5; 9 positions agree with TRBD1. V dropped 6 bases and J dropped 7; count of bases not matched to a gene: 16. This CDR3 has 17 residues. CDR1 and CDR2 from the germline V gene are SNHLY and FYNNEI. The CDR3 spells CASSYTGGARVTQPQHF. CDR3 sequence (DNA): TGTGCCAGCAGCTACACAGGGGGCGCGAGGGTAACGCAGCCCCAGCATTTT.

This clonotype was seen many times. V is TRBV2 and J is TRBJ2-7; D may match TRBD1 or TRBD2 (6 bases each). The CDR3 spans 11 residues. Germline lookup yields CDR1 SNHLY and CDR2 FYNNEI. CDR3 sequence: CGSQRGDEQYF. DNA of the CDR3: TGTGGTTCACAGAGGGGGGACGAGCAGTACTTC.

This clonotype was counted many times. The V and J genes are TRBV28 and TRBJ2-4; TRBD2 aligns across 8 bases. The CDR3 covers 14 residues. Germline V CDR1 and CDR2: MDHEN, SYDVKM. Losses at the gene ends were 6 bases for V and 1 base for J; bases not matched to a gene: 2. CDR3 in amino acids: CASRGGGAKNIQYF. DNA for the CDR3: TGTGCCAGCAGAGGCGGGGGGGCCAAAAACATTCAGTACTTC.

This clonotype was observed a few times. The chain employs TRBV20-1 and TRBJ2-5; D is undetermined. CDR1 and CDR2 from the germline V gene are DFQATT and SNEGSKA (reference sequence). This CDR3 contains 15 residues. The germline V and J ends were trimmed by 4 bases and 3 bases, with 18 bases remaining between them. The CDR3 region is CSATSLAGVEETQYF. In nucleotides, the CDR3 is TGCAGTGCTACATCTTTGGCCGGAGTTGAAGAGACCCAGTACTTC.

This clonotype was counted ten times or more. J is TRBJ2-5 and V is TRBV28; 7 bases map to TRBD1. Germline trimming cut 7 bases from V and 4 bases from J; bases unmatched to any gene: 9. This CDR3 spans 14 amino acids. CDR1 and CDR2 (germline): MDHEN, SYDVKM. CDR3 region: CASKGAGVRETQYF. CDR3 in DNA: TGTGCCAGCAAGGGGGCGGGTGTTCGAGAGACCCAGTACTTC.

This clonotype came up many times. This chain joins TRBV7-2 and TRBJ2-3; possible D gene TRBD2, 5 bases. This CDR3 is 14 amino acids long. V was clipped by 1 base and J by 2 bases, with 7 bases between them. The germline V gene encodes CDR1 SGHTA and CDR2 FQGNSA. CDR3 region: CASSLGLFTDTQYF. CDR3 nucleotide sequence: TGTGCCAGCAGCTTAGGACTATTCACAGATACGCAGTATTTT.

CDR3 sequence (DNA): TGCGCCAGCAGCCAAGGAGACAGCAACTATGGCTACACCTTC. Translation: CASSQGDSNYGYTF. V is TRBV4-3 and J is TRBJ1-2; D is perhaps TRBD1 (5 bases). Germline values: CDR1 LGHNA, CDR2 YSLEER. CDR3 length: 14 amino acids. Trimming removed 1 base from V and 2 bases from J, with 8 bases in between.

This clonotype was observed a handful of times. The J gene is TRBJ2-2, the V gene TRBV7-6; D gene unclear. The V and J ends lost 3 bases and 3 bases respectively, with 11 bases between them. The CDR3 loop spans 15 amino acids. Germline lookup yields CDR1 SGHVS and CDR2 FNYEAQ. This chain's CDR3 is CASSLQVGYTGELFF. The CDR3 DNA reads as TGTGCCAGCAGCTTGCAGGTCGGCTACACCGGGGAGCTGTTTTTT.

There are a few counts of this clonotype. The CDR3: CASSLWAGTTQETQYF. CDR3 coding DNA: TGTGCCAGCAGCCTCTGGGCGGGGACCACCCAAGAGACCCAGTACTTC. The V and J genes are TRBV14 and TRBJ2-5; maybe TRBD2 (6 bases). The CDR3 length is 16 residues. Trimming shortened V by 4 bases and J by 1 base, and 16 bases separated the two germline ends. Germline values: CDR1 SGHDN, CDR2 FVKESK.

As regards this clonotype: The junction departs from germline at one end; a sequencing error may be responsible. The genes are TRBV7-7 and TRBJ2-7, with 9 bases aligning to TRBD1. CDR3 length equals 15 residues. Per germline, CDR1 SSHAT and CDR2 FNYEAQ (reference sequence). In DNA form, the CDR3 reads TGTGCTAGCAGCCCAGGGACAGGGCCAACCTACGAGCAGTACTTC. Encoded protein: CASSPGTGPTYEQYF.

Only a few counts were recorded for this clonotype. The rearrangement joins TRBV20-1 to TRBJ1-1, with D unresolved. CDR3 length equals 15 residues. V lost 0 bases and J 0 bases, leaving 11 bases between the germline ends. CDR1 and CDR2 from the germline V gene are DFQATT and SNEGSKA (reference sequence). In DNA, the CDR3 is TGCAGTGCTAGAGATAACCGAGAGATGAACACTGAAGCTTTCTTT. Translating it yields CSARDNREMNTEAFF.

This sequence joins TRBV6-2 or TRBV6-3 and TRBJ1-2; 7 positions match TRBD1. There are 11 residues in the CDR3. Germline V gene lookup returns CDR1 MNHEY and CDR2 SVGEGT. J lost 7 bases, V lost 10 bases, and 6 bases had no gene match. The CDR3 region is CATYRGGGYTF. CDR3 coding DNA: TGTGCCACCTACAGGGGCGGTGGCTACACCTTC.